A single sample is the source of the 17 T cell receptor beta chains below, sequenced in a study of T-cell reconstitution after alpha-beta-depleted transplantation in children. TCRbeta library preparation incorporated unique molecular identifiers. TCRdb ran MiXCR on the PCR reads and lists one entry per CDR3 protein. The sample has about 200,000 distinct CDR3 sequences, approximately 6.9% seen once. Sequencing was performed on PBMCs, taken before TCRalphabeta/CD19-depleted stem cell transplant. Receptor source: a boy aged 2-15 years with acute lymphoblastic leukemia, due to receive a stem cell transplant.

This clonotype was detected many times. This rearrangement joins TRBV3-1 to TRBJ2-1; 9 nucleotides agree with TRBD2. V dropped 2 bases and J dropped 3; count of bases not matched to a gene: 2. CDR1 and CDR2 (germline): LGHDT, YNNKEL (reference sequence). This CDR3 comprises 15 residues. The CDR3 sequence is CASSQSSGNYNEQFF. The CDR3 DNA is TGTGCCAGCAGCCAATCTAGCGGGAACTACAATGAGCAGTTCTTC.

This clonotype was seen only a few times. The CDR3 loop is CASSVAGEGRTEAFF. The CDR3 DNA reads TGTGCCAGCAGCGTAGCCGGGGAGGGGAGGACTGAAGCTTTCTTT. V usage is TRBV9 and J usage is TRBJ1-1; possible D gene TRBD1, 5 bases. The germline CDR1 and CDR2 sequences are SGDLS and YYNGEE. The length of the CDR3 is 15 residues. The germline V and J ends were trimmed by 0 bases and 5 bases, with 14 bases remaining between them.

In this sample, this clonotype turned up many times. The V call is TRBV5-1, the J call TRBJ2-5; 10 bases are shared with TRBD2. J lost 2 bases, V lost 7 bases, and 8 bases had no gene match. The CDR3 spans 15 residues. Germline V CDR1 and CDR2: SGHRS, YFSETQ. CDR3 region: CASHLAGELQETQYF. Here the CDR3 DNA reads TGCGCCAGCCACCTAGCGGGGGAGCTTCAAGAGACCCAGTACTTC.

Ten or more counts support this clonotype. The rearrangement joins TRBV5-1 to TRBJ1-2, with D tentatively TRBD1 (6 bases). Trimming stripped 3 bases from V and 8 bases from J, with 11 bases between. The germline CDR1 and CDR2 sequences are SGHRS and YFSETQ. The CDR3 runs to 12 residues. The CDR3 DNA reads TGCGCCAGCAGCTACGGGGGGCAAGGCTACACCTTC. Its protein product is CASSYGGQGYTF.

A word on this clonotype: A clone one base away is much larger, so this may be a read error. The chain couples TRBV20-1 to TRBJ2-1; TRBD1 is a possible D gene (6 bases). This CDR3 spans 15 amino acids. V lost 8 bases, J lost 2 bases, and 19 bases lay in between. CDR1 is DFQATT, CDR2 SNEGSKA, per germline (reference sequence). In nucleotides, the CDR3 is TGCAGTCTACCATTGTTAGGGGGAACCTACAATGAGCAGTTCTTC. It is translated as CSLPLLGGTYNEQFF.

This clonotype appeared many times. The chain couples TRBV15 to TRBJ1-2; TRBD1 matches 9 bases. Germline-derived CDR1 and CDR2 are LNHNV and YYDKDF (reference sequence). Germline trimming cut 0 bases from V and 5 bases from J; bases unmatched to any gene: 4. This CDR3 region has 15 residues. Here the CDR3 reads CATSREGGTGYGYTF. As DNA, the CDR3 is TGTGCCACCAGCAGAGAAGGCGGGACAGGGTATGGCTACACCTTC.

This clonotype has only a few counts. V and J are TRBV12-3 or TRBV12-4 and TRBJ2-7; 7 bases align to TRBD1. The trim removed 6 bases at V and 2 bases at J, leaving 10 bases unmatched. The CDR3 runs to 15 residues. CDR3 residues: CASRGRTGPPYEQYF. The CDR3 DNA sequence: TGTGCCAGCAGGGGGCGGACAGGCCCTCCCTACGAGCAGTACTTC.

The V call is TRBV30, the J call TRBJ2-1; 9 bases align to TRBD1. Unmatched junction bases numbered 8, after V lost 5 bases and J lost 6 bases. The CDR3 has 14 residues. Looked up from germline, CDR1 is GTSNPN and CDR2 is SVGIG (reference sequence). The CDR3 loop is CAWYSGQGFNEQFF. DNA for the CDR3: TGTGCCTGGTACTCAGGACAGGGGTTCAATGAGCAGTTCTTC.

This clonotype appeared many times. V is TRBV28 and J is TRBJ2-7; D gene ambiguous. The CDR3 sequence is 14 residues long. From germline, CDR1 is MDHEN and CDR2 SYDVKM. V lost 10 bases and J 2 bases, leaving 18 bases between the germline ends. CDR3 residues: CATLLGGRPYEQYF. The DNA for the CDR3 is TGTGCCACCTTGTTGGGTGGGCGTCCCTACGAGCAGTACTTC.

In regard to this clonotype: A clone one base away is much larger, so this may be a read error. The final CDR3 position lacks the conserved phenylalanine or tryptophan, pointing to a likely read error. This chain links TRBV12-3 or TRBV12-4 with TRBJ1-1, with D perhaps matching TRBD1 (6 bases). The CDR3 runs 14 residues. V was cut by 3 bases and J by 4 bases, with 12 bases left in between. The DNA of the CDR3 is TGTGCCAGCAGTTTGACAGGCCTCCCCACTGAAGCTTTCTAT. Amino acid sequence: CASSLTGLPTEAFY.

This clonotype was seen repeatedly, ten times or more. This sequence joins TRBV28 and TRBJ2-5, with D maybe TRBD2 (6 bases). The CDR3 has 15 amino acids. Germline loops: CDR1 MDHEN, CDR2 SYDVKM. V lost 6 bases and J 3 bases, leaving 17 bases between the germline ends. Here the CDR3 DNA reads TGTGCCAGCAGCGATCGGGGGTTGGGAAAAGAGACCCAGTACTTC. This encodes CASSDRGLGKETQYF.

The chain couples TRBV28 to TRBJ2-1, with D possibly being TRBD1 (5 bases). The germline V and J ends were trimmed by 7 bases and 3 bases, with 7 bases remaining between them. The germline gives CDR1 MDHEN, CDR2 SYDVKM. This CDR3 spans 12 amino acids. This chain's CDR3 is CASTRVYNEQFF. CDR3 nucleotides: TGTGCCAGCACCAGGGTCTACAATGAGCAGTTCTTC.

The V and J genes are TRBV5-5 and TRBJ2-7, with 9 nucleotides matching TRBD2. CDR1 SGHKS and CDR2 YYEKEE come from the germline V gene (reference sequence). The ends lost 0 bases at V and 5 bases at J; junction bases unmatched: 6. There are 15 residues in the CDR3. The CDR3 sequence: CASSLVTSGAHEQYF. DNA of the CDR3: TGTGCCAGCAGCTTGGTGACTAGCGGAGCCCACGAGCAGTACTTC.

This clonotype was seen a few times. The chain recombines TRBV7-8 with TRBJ1-6; a possible D gene is TRBD1 (5 bases). The CDR3 loop spans 14 amino acids. V lost 2 bases and J 10 bases, leaving 12 bases between the germline ends. CDR1 and CDR2 (germline): SGHVS, FQNEAQ. CDR3 protein: CASSLRGSGSPLHF. The DNA for the CDR3 is TGTGCCAGCAGCTTACGGGGCTCAGGATCACCCCTCCACTTT.

This clonotype was seen many times. This chain connects TRBV12-3 or TRBV12-4 to TRBJ1-4, with D maybe TRBD1 (5 bases). Trimming removed 4 bases from V and 6 bases from J, with 15 bases in between. The CDR3 is made up of 15 amino acids. The CDR3 DNA follows: TGTGCCAGCAGTTACCCGGGGGTCGGGGATGAAAAACTGTTTTTT. It codes for CASSYPGVGDEKLFF.

This clonotype was observed at least ten times. V is TRBV20-1 and J is TRBJ2-3, with TRBD2 identical over 8 bases. In germline, CDR1 is DFQATT, CDR2 SNEGSKA (reference sequence). V was clipped by 0 bases and J by 2 bases; unmatched bases: 13. CDR3 length: 18 residues. The DNA of the CDR3 is TGCAGTGCTAGAGATCAAATGGCGGGAGGTTTCGTCACAGATACGCAGTATTTT. It specifies CSARDQMAGGFVTDTQYF.

This clonotype was recorded only once. This may be a read error: a much more frequent sequence differs by one nucleotide. This CDR3 is missing its conserved last phenylalanine or tryptophan, likely due to a read error. V is TRBV6-2 or TRBV6-3 and J is TRBJ2-3, with D tentatively TRBD2 (6 bases). V gave up 7 bases and J gave up 0 bases, with 17 bases separating them. CDR3 length equals 16 residues. Germline V lookup: CDR1 MNHEY, CDR2 SVGEGT. As DNA, the CDR3 is TGTGCCAGCACCGGGGGAGGACTCGGTAGCACAGATACGCAGTATTGT. Translation: CASTGGGLGSTDTQYC.